The following is a TCR beta chain sequence with its context. Here immunoSEQ multiplex PCR was the method, and the copy in TCRdb shows in-frame clones only, minus some. The table shows tens of thousands of clones, with approximately 86% occurring only once. The CDR3 loop spans 10 amino acids. Germline CDR1 is DFQATT and CDR2 is SNEGSKA (reference sequence). Deletions cut 3 bases from V and 11 bases from J, with 10 bases between. The record originates from a study of technical replicates of blood from a few donors. Sequencing input: PBMCs. This clonotype was sampled from a human donor in good health. Some clones in this sample may be carry-over from other donors' samples. The chain employs TRBV20-1 and TRBJ1-1; maybe TRBD1 (5 bases). The CDR3 coding sequence is TGCAGTGCTAGCCTTGGGGGGGCTTTCTTT. This codes for CSASLGGAFF.